The 29 T cell receptor beta chains reported below all come from one sample, sequenced in a study of T cell responses to AZD1222 COVID-19 vaccine. The repertoire was sequenced with immunoSEQ multiplex PCR; TCRdb's copy has only in-frame clones and lacks some. The data show approximately 130,000 clones, with over 85% seen just once and about 1.1% held by the top ten. Specimen: peripheral blood, collected 28 days after the second AZD1222 dose. The receptors here all came from an adult who received the AZD1222 COVID-19 vaccine.

V is TRBV10-3 and J is TRBJ2-5; D tentatively reads TRBD1 or TRBD2 (5 bases each). Trimming removed 0 bases at V and 5 bases at J, with 16 bases between. The germline V gene has CDR1 ENHRY and CDR2 SYGVKD. The CDR3 consists of 16 residues. This chain's CDR3 is CAISESGDGPLETQYF. The CDR3 DNA sequence: TGTGCCATCAGTGAGTCGGGGGACGGTCCTTTGGAGACCCAGTACTTC.

The genes are TRBV7-3 and TRBJ1-1; D gene uncertain. The CDR3 length is 15 residues. Trimming removed 5 bases at V and 10 bases at J, with 23 bases between. The germline V gene has CDR1 SGHTA and CDR2 FQGTGA. The CDR3 DNA is TGTGCCAGCAGCCCCCAGTCGGGCTTCACTCATGCAGCTTTCTTT. Translated, it gives CASSPQSGFTHAAFF.

In this sample, this clone turned up a few times. The chain couples TRBV19 to TRBJ2-2; D is ambiguous. Germline V gene lookup returns CDR1 LNHDA and CDR2 SQIVND (reference sequence). This CDR3 spans 15 amino acids. Deletions cut 3 bases from V and 2 bases from J, with 10 bases between. The CDR3, as DNA: TGTGCCAGTAGTATCCGAGTTGATAACACCGGGGAGCTGTTTTTT. It specifies CASSIRVDNTGELFF.

This clone showed up just a few times. J is TRBJ1-4 and V is TRBV19; no definite D call. Germline assignment: CDR1 LNHDA and CDR2 SQIVND (reference sequence). The length of the CDR3 is 14 residues. Deletions cut 1 base from V and 8 bases from J, with 11 bases between. The CDR3 DNA is TGTGCCAGTAGTATAGCAAGCGGGCGAGAAAAACTGTTTTTT. Translation gives CASSIASGREKLFF.

The chain combines TRBV7-2 with TRBJ2-3; perhaps TRBD2 as D (6 bases). Trimming shortened V by 2 bases and J by 4 bases, and 13 bases separated the two germline ends. The CDR3 totals 15 residues. Germline V gives CDR1 SGHTA, CDR2 FQGNSA. CDR3 sequence reads: CASSLPGSGADTQYF. The DNA of the CDR3 is TGTGCCAGCAGCTTACCCGGGAGTGGAGCAGATACGCAGTATTTT.

The CDR3: CANGVGQNTEAFF. DNA for the CDR3: TGTGCCAACGGAGTAGGGCAGAACACTGAAGCTTTCTTT. The chain links TRBV5-4 to TRBJ1-1; D not resolved. CDR3 length: 13 amino acids. Germline CDR1 is SGHNT and CDR2 is YYREEE (reference sequence). V was pared by 9 bases and J by 1 base, with 13 bases between.

The chain recombines TRBV19 with TRBJ1-5; D not certain. V was shortened by 1 base and J by 0 bases, with 7 bases between the two germline ends. The CDR3 runs 15 residues. Germline V gene lookup returns CDR1 LNHDA and CDR2 SQIVND (reference sequence). The CDR3 here is CASSIGVYSNQPQHF. The CDR3 DNA sequence: TGTGCCAGTAGTATAGGCGTGTATAGCAATCAGCCCCAGCATTTT.

This chain connects TRBV3-1 (or the pseudogene TRBV3-2) to TRBJ2-2; D is unresolved. The CDR3 is made up of 14 amino acids. Trimming took off 0 bases at V and 3 bases at J, with 5 bases between the two ends. CDR1 is LGHDT and CDR2 is YNNKEL in the germline V gene (reference sequence). CDR3 coding DNA: TGTGCCAGCAGCCAAGATGGCCACACCGGGGAGCTGTTTTTT. This gives the protein CASSQDGHTGELFF.

This clone was found once. The rearrangement joins TRBV11-2 to TRBJ2-4; the D gene could be TRBD1 or TRBD2 (6 bases each). The CDR3 consists of 14 residues. Trimming took off 1 base at V and 6 bases at J, with 10 bases between the two ends. Germline loops: CDR1 SGHAT, CDR2 FQNNGV. The CDR3 nucleotides are TGTGCCAGCAGCTTAGGGGGGGCTGTAAACATTCAGTACTTC. This gives the protein CASSLGGAVNIQYF.

The genes are TRBV7-3 and TRBJ2-3; D is perhaps TRBD2 (6 bases). V was trimmed by 7 bases and J by 6 bases, leaving 17 bases between them. Germline CDR1 reads SGHTA; CDR2 reads FQGTGA. The length of the CDR3 is 14 residues. CDR3 amino acids: CASMTPGLSDTQYF. The CDR3 nucleotides read TGTGCCAGCATGACACCGGGACTTAGCGATACGCAGTATTTT.

The J gene is TRBJ2-2, the V gene TRBV6-6; 7 bases match TRBD2. J gave up 3 bases and V 5 bases, and 12 bases lay outside the gene matches. This CDR3 region has 17 residues. The germline gives CDR1 MNHNY, CDR2 SVGAGI (reference sequence). The CDR3: CASSRTGGSIHTGELFF. The CDR3 DNA reads TGTGCCAGCAGTCGGACGGGGGGTTCGATTCACACCGGGGAGCTGTTTTTT.

This clone was counted a single time. The rearrangement joins TRBV3-1 (or the pseudogene TRBV3-2) to TRBJ1-6; D uncertain. This CDR3 contains 15 residues. Germline assignment: CDR1 LGHDT and CDR2 YNNKEL (reference sequence). Trimming removed 0 bases from V and 7 bases from J, with 10 bases in between. The CDR3 nucleotides are TGTGCCAGCAGCCAAGAAGGAGGGCGGAATTCACCCCTCCACTTT. It codes for CASSQEGGRNSPLHF.

The chain employs TRBV5-1 and TRBJ1-4; D is unclear. The germline V gene encodes CDR1 SGHRS and CDR2 YFSETQ. Trimming stripped 1 base from V and 2 bases from J, with 12 bases between. This CDR3 region has 16 residues. CDR3 region: CASSLTGRATNEKLFF. The CDR3, as DNA: TGCGCCAGCAGCTTGACTGGGCGGGCCACTAATGAAAAACTGTTTTTT.

This chain's CDR3 is CASSSPGQGAAGELFF. The CDR3 coding sequence is TGTGCCAGCAGTTCACCGGGACAGGGGGCGGCCGGGGAGCTGTTTTTT. The V and J genes are TRBV28 and TRBJ2-2; 12 bases are shared with TRBD1. V shed 4 bases and J 6 bases; nucleotides not matched to a gene: 6. CDR1 and CDR2 from the germline V gene are MDHEN and SYDVKM. The CDR3 runs 16 residues.

The chain employs TRBV27 and TRBJ1-2; 9 nucleotides line up with TRBD1. After removal of 0 bases from V and 8 bases from J, the junction contained 4 bases not matched to a gene. Looked up from germline, CDR1 is MNHEY and CDR2 is SMNVEV (reference sequence). The CDR3 length is 14 residues. This chain's CDR3 is CASSLSGTGFGYTF. As DNA, the CDR3 is TGTGCCAGCAGTTTATCAGGGACAGGGTTCGGCTACACCTTC.

The V gene is TRBV5-6, the J gene TRBJ2-3; TRBD1 or TRBD2 may be the D gene (5 bases each). The V gene lost 4 bases and the J gene lost 7 bases, with 22 bases spanning the gap. Germline V gene sequence: CDR1 SGHDT, CDR2 YYEEEE. This CDR3 comprises 16 residues. This chain's CDR3 is CASSILGAGSGNTQYF. CDR3 nucleotide sequence: TGTGCCAGCAGCATACTCGGGGCAGGGAGCGGAAATACGCAGTATTTT.

The rearrangement uses TRBV27 and TRBJ1-2, with 11 positions matching TRBD1. Germline lookup yields CDR1 MNHEY and CDR2 SMNVEV (reference sequence). Losses at the gene ends were 4 bases for V and 8 bases for J; bases not matched to a gene: 9. The CDR3 consists of 15 residues. The CDR3 sequence: CASSSRDRGAQGYTF. The CDR3 DNA reads as TGTGCCAGCAGTTCTAGGGACAGGGGGGCGCAGGGCTACACCTTC.

V is TRBV5-1 and J is TRBJ2-3; no clear D gene. Trimming took off 4 bases at V and 0 bases at J, with 12 bases between the two ends. There are 15 residues in the CDR3. Germline V lookup: CDR1 SGHRS, CDR2 YFSETQ. The CDR3 sequence: CASSPERASTDTQYF. The CDR3 DNA reads TGCGCCAGCAGCCCGGAACGTGCTAGCACAGATACGCAGTATTTT.

CDR3 in amino acids: CASSLAGQGNEKLFF. In DNA form, the CDR3 reads TGTGCCAGCAGCTTAGCCGGCCAGGGAAATGAAAAACTGTTTTTT. The genes are TRBV7-9 and TRBJ1-4; tentatively, D is TRBD1 (5 bases). With 0 bases removed from V and 5 bases from J, the gap between germline ends came to 10 bases. CDR1 SEHNR and CDR2 FQNEAQ come from the germline V gene (reference sequence). This CDR3 has 15 amino acids.

This clone came up once. This sequence joins TRBV11-3 and TRBJ2-2; perhaps TRBD1 as D (6 bases). CDR3 size: 13 residues. Trimming left V 2 bases short and J 6 bases short, with 7 bases between. The germline V gene encodes CDR1 SGHNT and CDR2 YENEEA. The CDR3 sequence: CASSLQGSGELFF. CDR3 nucleotide sequence: TGTGCCAGCAGCTTACAGGGGTCCGGGGAGCTGTTTTTT.

The V gene is TRBV5-1, the J gene TRBJ1-1; D might be TRBD1 (5 bases). CDR3 length: 14 amino acids. V was cut by 4 bases and J by 5 bases, with 15 bases left in between. Germline-derived CDR1 and CDR2 are SGHRS and YFSETQ. CDR3 sequence (DNA): TGCGCCAGCAGCGCGGGGGACGGCTGGACTGAAGCTTTCTTT. Amino acid sequence: CASSAGDGWTEAFF.

The genes are TRBV7-9 and TRBJ2-2, with D perhaps matching TRBD1 or TRBD2 (6 bases each). This CDR3 contains 18 residues. From germline, CDR1 is SEHNR and CDR2 FQNEAQ (reference sequence). V shed 1 base and J shed 3 bases, with 18 bases lying between them. The CDR3 coding sequence is TGTGCCAGCAGCTTAGATCGTCGGGGGACAAGACACACCGGGGAGCTGTTTTTT. Its protein is CASSLDRRGTRHTGELFF.

In its sample, this clone was seen once. The gene calls are TRBV11-3 and TRBJ1-6; no clear D. V gave up 1 base and J gave up 0 bases, with 4 bases separating them. Germline V gene data show CDR1 as SGHNT and CDR2 as YENEEA. This CDR3 has 15 residues. CDR3 nucleotides: TGTGCCAGCAGCTTAGGAAGCTCCTATAATTCACCCCTCCACTTT. It specifies CASSLGSSYNSPLHF.

The rearrangement links TRBV2 to TRBJ2-3, with D perhaps TRBD1 (6 bases). The germline gives CDR1 SNHLY, CDR2 FYNNEI. V lost 3 bases, J lost 1 base, and 14 bases lay in between. The CDR3 spans 16 residues. In DNA, the CDR3 is TGTGCCAGCAGTGATCCCGCAGGGGCTGGCACAGATACGCAGTATTTT. Amino acid sequence: CASSDPAGAGTDTQYF.

This clone was counted once. The V and J genes are TRBV4-1 and TRBJ2-7; tentative D call: TRBD1 (5 bases). The CDR3 is 13 amino acids. CDR1 and CDR2 (germline): MGHRA, YSYEKL. Trimming removed 0 bases at V and 7 bases at J, with 10 bases between. The CDR3 protein is CASSQDRGREQYF. The CDR3 nucleotides are TGCGCCAGCAGCCAAGATAGGGGTCGGGAGCAGTACTTC.

The V gene is TRBV6-5, the J gene TRBJ1-1; 10 bases map to TRBD1. Unmatched junction bases numbered 8, after V lost 5 bases and J lost 5 bases. The germline V gene encodes CDR1 MNHEY and CDR2 SVGAGI. The CDR3 is made up of 15 amino acids. The CDR3 spells CASSIDRDRGTEAFF. Written as DNA, the CDR3 is TGTGCCAGCAGTATAGACCGGGACAGGGGAACTGAAGCTTTCTTT.

This chain connects TRBV6-5 to TRBJ1-1; 9 nucleotides match TRBD1. V trimming: 6 bases; J trimming: 3 bases; junction bases outside the gene matches: 5. There are 14 residues in the CDR3. CDR1 MNHEY and CDR2 SVGAGI come from the germline V gene. CDR3 protein: CASRTDRGDTEAFF. CDR3 DNA sequence: TGTGCCAGCAGGACAGACAGGGGGGACACTGAAGCTTTCTTT.

This sequence joins TRBV6-5 and TRBJ1-6; D may be TRBD1 (5 bases). Deletions cut 5 bases from V and 0 bases from J, with 8 bases between. Germline V gene data show CDR1 as MNHEY and CDR2 as SVGAGI. This CDR3 is built from 15 residues. The CDR3 here is CASSRGGSYNSPLHF. CDR3 sequence (DNA): TGTGCCAGCAGTCGGGGGGGCTCCTATAATTCACCCCTCCACTTT.

The rearrangement uses TRBV5-1 and TRBJ2-3, with D tentatively TRBD1 (5 bases). Trimming left V 0 bases short and J 1 base short, with 12 bases between. The CDR3 extends over 16 amino acids. CDR1 and CDR2 from the germline V gene are SGHRS and YFSETQ. CDR3 nucleotide sequence: TGCGCCAGCAGCTTGGGGGGCGGCAGGCGCACAGATACGCAGTATTTT. Its protein product is CASSLGGGRRTDTQYF.